The 15 T cell receptor beta chains below all came from one sample that was sequenced in a study of blood T cell repertoires in COVID-19. Some clones are missing from TCRdb's copy, which holds only in-frame ones; the method was immunoSEQ multiplex PCR. The data contain roughly 97,000 clones, roughly nine tenths of them seen just once; the ten biggest clones take up roughly 5.5%. Sequences were obtained from peripheral blood. The receptors here all came from a human donor in a cohort sampled during active COVID-19.

This chain joins TRBV9 and TRBJ1-1, with D uncertain. Germline V lookup: CDR1 SGDLS, CDR2 YYNGEE. The CDR3 totals 15 residues. V lost 0 bases and J lost 1, with 10 bases in between. Here the CDR3 reads CASSVAHTQNTEAFF. CDR3 DNA: TGTGCCAGCAGCGTAGCCCATACACAGAACACTGAAGCTTTCTTT.

The chain couples TRBV11-3 to TRBJ2-1; tentatively, D is TRBD1 (5 bases). Trimming removed 1 base from V and 3 bases from J, with 13 bases in between. CDR3 size: 16 residues. The germline gives CDR1 SGHNT, CDR2 YENEEA. The CDR3 coding sequence is TGTGCCAGCAGCTTAGGGGGCCCCCCTAACTACAATGAGCAGTTCTTC. Amino acid sequence: CASSLGGPPNYNEQFF.

The chain combines TRBV14 with TRBJ2-3; 13 nucleotides agree with TRBD2. The J segment lost 7 bases and the V segment lost 1 base, leaving 8 bases of the junction unmatched. There are 17 residues in the CDR3. The germline V gene has CDR1 SGHDN and CDR2 FVKESK. In DNA form, the CDR3 reads TGTGCCAGCAGCCAAGTAGGACTAGCGGGAGTTCCGTATACGCAGTATTTT. Protein product: CASSQVGLAGVPYTQYF.

The chain links TRBV9 to TRBJ2-5; TRBD2 might be the D (5 bases). V was cut by 4 bases and J by 7 bases, with 17 bases left in between. CDR1 and CDR2 from the germline V gene are SGDLS and YYNGEE. The length of the CDR3 is 14 residues. CDR3 bases: TGTGCCAGCAGCCTTAGCGCGGCCGCAGGGACCCAGTACTTC. Translating it yields CASSLSAAAGTQYF.

The chain recombines TRBV3-1 (or the pseudogene TRBV3-2) with TRBJ2-7, with 8 bases lining up with TRBD1. V lost 2 bases and J lost 0; bases outside the gene matches: 3. The CDR3 is made up of 15 amino acids. Per germline, CDR1 LGHDT and CDR2 YNNKEL (reference sequence). In DNA, the CDR3 is TGTGCCAGCAGCCAAAGGACAGGGAGCTCCTACGAGCAGTACTTC. Residues: CASSQRTGSSYEQYF.

The rearrangement joins TRBV7-9 to TRBJ2-2; 9 bases align to TRBD2. Germline CDR1 reads SEHNR; CDR2 reads FQNEAQ (reference sequence). There are 17 residues in the CDR3. V lost 3 bases to trimming and J lost 1 base; unmatched junction nucleotides: 6. The CDR3 loop reads CASSFERGALNTGELFF. The DNA of the CDR3 is TGTGCCAGCAGCTTCGAGCGGGGGGCCTTGAACACCGGGGAGCTGTTTTTT.

CDR3 in amino acids: CASSPGQGGTEAFF. The DNA of the CDR3 is TGTGCCAGCAGCCCGGGACAGGGAGGCACTGAAGCTTTCTTT. The J gene is TRBJ1-1, the V gene TRBV7-6; 9 bases match TRBD1. Germline lookup yields CDR1 SGHVS and CDR2 FNYEAQ. Losses at the gene ends were 5 bases for V and 4 bases for J; bases not matched to a gene: 5. The CDR3 sequence is 14 residues long.

This sequence joins TRBV18 and TRBJ1-6; 10 bases agree with TRBD1. The CDR3 consists of 15 residues. The V gene's germline CDR1 is KGHSH and CDR2 LQKENI. With V trimmed by 4 bases and J by 10 bases, 7 bases remained unmatched. CDR3 DNA: TGTGCCAGCTCACTGGGGACAGGGGAGAGATCACCCCTCCACTTT. Translation: CASSLGTGERSPLHF.

The rearrangement links TRBV18 to TRBJ1-2; a weak D match, TRBD1 (6 bases). Trimming shortened V by 0 bases and J by 7 bases, and 12 bases separated the two germline ends. Germline V gives CDR1 KGHSH, CDR2 LQKENI. The CDR3 has 14 residues. The CDR3 sequence: CASSPPAGVGGYTF. DNA of the CDR3: TGTGCCAGCTCACCACCGGCAGGGGTTGGTGGCTACACCTTC. The variable domain in full, completed from reference TRBV18 and TRBJ1-2, reads NAGVMQNPRHLVRRRGQEARLRCSPMKGHSHVYWYRQLPEEGLKFMVYLQKENIIDESGMPKERFSAEFPKEGPSILRIQQVVRGDSAAYFCASSPPAGVGGYTFGSGTRLTVV.

V usage is TRBV4-2 and J usage is TRBJ2-1, with 14 bases that match TRBD2. Germline V gene lookup returns CDR1 LGHNA and CDR2 YNFKEQ. The CDR3 has 19 residues. The V segment lost 0 bases and the J segment 5 bases; nucleotides outside the gene matches: 9. CDR3 DNA sequence: TGTGCCAGCAGCCAAGAAGGGGGACTAGCGGGAGTAGGAGACAATGAGCAGTTCTTC. Translated: CASSQEGGLAGVGDNEQFF.

The V call is TRBV10-3, the J call TRBJ2-7; TRBD2 aligns across 13 bases. Per germline, CDR1 ENHRY and CDR2 SYGVKD. The CDR3 totals 15 residues. Trimming cost V 4 bases and J 6 bases; bases outside gene matches: 6. The CDR3 loop reads CAISAPGTSGVEQYF. The DNA for the CDR3 is TGTGCCATCAGTGCGCCCGGGACTAGCGGGGTCGAGCAGTACTTC.

The rearrangement links TRBV15 to TRBJ1-6; TRBD1 aligns across 7 bases. The V gene end was trimmed by 0 bases and the J gene end by 10 bases; junction bases not matched to a gene: 9. Germline loops: CDR1 LNHNV, CDR2 YYDKDF (reference sequence). This CDR3 has 16 residues. The CDR3 spells CATSREPGGGRSPLHF. CDR3 DNA: TGTGCCACCAGCAGAGAACCAGGGGGTGGTAGGTCACCCCTCCACTTT.

This chain uses TRBV27 with TRBJ2-7; 9 positions agree with TRBD1. This CDR3 contains 15 residues. Germline V gene data show CDR1 as MNHEY and CDR2 as SMNVEV (reference sequence). V dropped 6 bases and J dropped 4; count of bases not matched to a gene: 10. The CDR3 sequence is CASRGRETGGYEQYF. The CDR3, as DNA: TGTGCCAGCAGGGGTCGTGAGACAGGGGGTTACGAGCAGTACTTC.

The chain joins TRBV7-8 to TRBJ1-5, with D possibly matching TRBD1 (6 bases). In germline, CDR1 is SGHVS, CDR2 FQNEAQ. The CDR3 has 14 residues. Trimming removed 5 bases from V and 6 bases from J, with 14 bases in between. DNA for the CDR3: TGTGCCAGCAGCCCAAGAACAGGGCTTCAGCCCCAGCATTTT. It codes for CASSPRTGLQPQHF.

The V call is TRBV9, the J call TRBJ2-7, with D possibly TRBD2 on 5 matching bases. This CDR3 spans 13 amino acids. The germline V and J ends were trimmed by 3 bases and 5 bases, with 12 bases remaining between them. Looked up from germline, CDR1 is SGDLS and CDR2 is YYNGEE. CDR3 in DNA: TGTGCCAGCAGCGCCATACCCGGGGACGAGCAGTACTTC. As protein: CASSAIPGDEQYF.